This is a list of T cell receptor beta chains from one sample in a study of PD-1 blockade in classical Hodgkin lymphoma. Repertoires were generated with immunoSEQ multiplex PCR, while TCRdb's copy carries only in-frame clones and drops some. The data show about 41,000 clones, with approximately 70% seen just once and under 3% held by the top ten. The source material was peripheral blood mononuclear cells (PBMCs), sampled before the fourth cycle of nivolumab. The receptor source for this set is a human donor with classical Hodgkin lymphoma. Each CDR3 is given with its conserved first and last residue. Fields, in order: CDR3 protein, CDR3 DNA, V gene, clone size, J gene, D gene. D genes are given only for firm matches. Some rows have no size entry. The others give once, few or many, or a class for an expanded clone.

cdr3_aa: CASSPAGNSHEQYF
cdr3_nt: TGCGCCAGCAGCCCAGCGGGGAACTCCCACGAGCAGTACTTC
v_call: TRBV5-1
clone_size: -
j_call: TRBJ2-7
d_call: TRBD2

cdr3_aa: CASSSLTGFNEQFF
cdr3_nt: TGTGCCAGCAGCTCCTTGACAGGGTTCAATGAGCAGTTCTTC
v_call: TRBV7-6
clone_size: -
j_call: TRBJ2-1
d_call: TRBD1

cdr3_aa: CASSGPSGGAYNEQFF
cdr3_nt: TGTGCCAGCAGCGGTCCTAGCGGGGGGGCGTACAATGAGCAGTTCTTC
v_call: TRBV9
clone_size: -
j_call: TRBJ2-1
d_call: TRBD2

cdr3_aa: CAWSVQGDGDYEQYF
cdr3_nt: TGTGCCTGGAGTGTACAGGGGGACGGAGATTACGAGCAGTACTTC
v_call: TRBV30
clone_size: once
j_call: TRBJ2-7
d_call: TRBD1

cdr3_aa: CASSEDFLSGGIEETQYF
cdr3_nt: TGTGCCAGCAGTGAAGACTTCCTTAGCGGGGGTATAGAAGAGACCCAGTACTTC
v_call: TRBV2
clone_size: -
j_call: TRBJ2-5
d_call: TRBD2

cdr3_aa: CAWSRVVTEAFF
cdr3_nt: TGTGCCTGGAGCAGAGTGGTCACTGAAGCTTTCTTT
v_call: TRBV30
clone_size: -
j_call: TRBJ1-1
d_call: -

cdr3_aa: CASSRTTGRVAEQYF
cdr3_nt: TGTGCCAGTAGTCGGACGACAGGGAGGGTCGCCGAGCAGTACTTC
v_call: TRBV19
clone_size: -
j_call: TRBJ2-7
d_call: -

cdr3_aa: CASSLAITGVNYGYTF
cdr3_nt: TGTGCCAGCAGCTTAGCTATCACAGGGGTTAACTATGGCTACACCTTC
v_call: TRBV7-9
clone_size: -
j_call: TRBJ1-2
d_call: TRBD1

cdr3_aa: CASSLRGRSLEGYTF
cdr3_nt: TGTGCCAGCAGCCTGAGAGGCAGGTCCTTGGAGGGCTACACCTTC
v_call: TRBV27
clone_size: -
j_call: TRBJ1-2
d_call: -

cdr3_aa: CASSASVATNEKLFF
cdr3_nt: TGTGCCAGCAGCGCCAGTGTTGCAACTAATGAAAAACTGTTTTTT
v_call: TRBV7-9
clone_size: -
j_call: TRBJ1-4
d_call: -

cdr3_aa: CASSESVGSNTEAFF
cdr3_nt: TGTGCCAGCAGTGAATCGGTGGGGTCGAACACTGAAGCTTTCTTT
v_call: TRBV25-1
clone_size: -
j_call: TRBJ1-1
d_call: -

cdr3_aa: CASTITGEAFF
cdr3_nt: TGTGCCAGCACCATAACGGGTGAAGCTTTCTTT
v_call: TRBV7-9
clone_size: few
j_call: TRBJ1-1
d_call: -

cdr3_aa: CASSPRGREKLFF
cdr3_nt: TGTGCCAGCAGCCCCCGGGGCCGGGAAAAACTGTTTTTT
v_call: TRBV9
clone_size: -
j_call: TRBJ1-4
d_call: -

cdr3_aa: CASSYAGTYNSPLHF
cdr3_nt: TGTGCCAGCAGTTACGCGGGGACCTATAATTCACCCCTCCACTTT
v_call: TRBV6-6
clone_size: -
j_call: TRBJ1-6
d_call: -

cdr3_aa: CASSLDGTGGYTF
cdr3_nt: TGCGCCAGCAGCTTGGACGGGACAGGAGGCTACACCTTC
v_call: TRBV5-1
clone_size: -
j_call: TRBJ1-2
d_call: TRBD1

cdr3_aa: CASSPRNRAQETQYF
cdr3_nt: TGTGCCAGCAGCCCCCGAAACAGGGCCCAAGAGACCCAGTACTTC
v_call: TRBV28
clone_size: -
j_call: TRBJ2-5
d_call: -

cdr3_aa: CASSEASTNEKLFF
cdr3_nt: TGTGCCAGCAGTGAGGCCTCAACTAATGAAAAACTGTTTTTT
v_call: TRBV2
clone_size: -
j_call: TRBJ1-4
d_call: -